This TCR beta chain was sequenced for a study of T cells in Graves' hyperthyroidism and ophthalmopathy. This CDR3 has 16 residues. In germline, CDR1 is SGHAT, CDR2 FQDESV (reference sequence). J lost 9 bases, V lost 5 bases, and 13 bases had no gene match. Study-level findings and limits: With a median lead of roughly 6.2 months before onset, the model predicted ophthalmopathy. Expanded thyroid clonotypes (above 0.001) were mostly also found in blood.

Inclusion characteristics of ophthalmopathy patients comprised a Clinical Activity Score of at least 3, a NOSPECS grade of at least 4, and duration under 3 months. The PBMCs were taken from approximately 9.7 ml of fresh peripheral blood. This clonotype was recorded a few times. Its specificity is not known. The CDR3 regions of TCR beta were amplified from RNA transcripts. With the HTBI primer set, the TCR CDR3 went through a first round of RT-PCR. TCRdb fed the multiplex PCR reads into MiXCR, producing one record per CDR3 protein. The sample consists of 250,000 to 350,000 distinct CDR3 sequences, about 20% of them appearing once.

The chain employs TRBV11-1 and TRBJ2-2; TRBD1 matches at 9 bases. The clonotype comes from a man aged 25-45 years with Graves' ophthalmopathy. Sequenced input: blood. The CDR3 sequence is CASSLTGTGLYRELFF. CDR3 coding DNA: TGTGCCAGCAGCCTCACTGGGACAGGGCTTTACAGGGAGCTGTTTTTT.